This T cell receptor (beta chain) appears in the sequencing data of a study of long-term antiretroviral therapy in people with HIV. Details on this clone: The antigen remains undetermined.

Broader study findings: Clones that had undergone expansion before ART prevailed in the repertoire throughout all time points.

immunoSEQ v3.0 was run at survey level. TCRdb keeps only in-frame clones here, not all; method: immunoSEQ multiplex PCR. This table has 35,000 to 45,000 clones, more than 80% appearing once. Sequencing used unsorted PBMCs, obtained 3.4 years after starting antiretroviral therapy. This TCR was recovered from a man in his thirties or forties with HIV.

The CDR3 protein is CASSRDRSYEQYF. CDR3 in DNA: TGTGCCAGCAGCAGGGACAGATCCTACGAGCAGTACTTC. The chain combines TRBV7-7 with TRBJ2-7, with 7 bases aligning to TRBD1. The germline V gene has CDR1 SSHAT and CDR2 FNYEAQ (reference sequence). J gave up 1 base and V 5 bases, and 2 bases lay outside the gene matches. The CDR3 runs to 13 residues.